This T cell receptor beta chain is from a study of blood T cell repertoires in COVID-19. Study-level background: The origin of the acute and convalescent COVID-19 samples was the United States, Italy and Spain. T cells, B-cell-depleted T cells, or PBMCs supplied cDNA or gDNA.

Trimming removed 4 bases from V and 5 bases from J; junction bases left unmatched: 8. There are 16 residues in the CDR3. The germline CDR1 and CDR2 sequences are SGDLS and YYNGEE. In the source study's methods: Counts of nucleated cells, estimated from reference gene primer amplification, were obtained. The data were produced by immunoSEQ multiplex PCR, yet TCRdb's version contains in-frame clones alone and is incomplete. Clone size and V and J calls were adopted from that table, with D and trimming inferred from the DNA. The sample includes around 300,000 clones, over 75% of them seen just once. Individuals aged roughly 18 to 95 years were recruited from 20 to 25 US areas.

The V and J genes are TRBV9 and TRBJ2-5; 13 nucleotides match TRBD2. Sequences were obtained from PBMCs or T cells enriched from blood (not recorded which). This TCR was recovered from a woman aged 18-30 years who had recovered from COVID-19. The CDR3 coding sequence is TGTGCCAGCAGCCTTCGACTAGCGGGGGGATGGGAGACCCAGTACTTC. As protein: CASSLRLAGGWETQYF. Filled out from reference TRBV9 and TRBJ2-5, the complete variable domain reads DSGVTQTPKHLITATGQRVTLRCSPRSGDLSVYWYQQSLDQGLQFLIQYYNGEERAKGNILERFSAQQFPDLHSELNLSSLELGDSALYFCASSLRLAGGWETQYFGPGTRLLVL.